This T cell receptor beta chain was captured in a study of PD-1 blockade in classical Hodgkin lymphoma. Regarding the study as a whole: Nivolumab initiated under 1 year post-ASCT led to patient exclusion. There was a significant rise in CD4+ TCR diversity by C4D1, with no such rise for CD8+.

About this clone: The antigen remains unidentified.

Using immunoSEQ multiplex PCR, the repertoire was profiled, and TCRdb retains in-frame clones only, with some absent. The data hold around 25,000 clones, with around 84% observed a single time. As for time point: cycle 4 day 1 (C4D1), after five to seven weeks of nivolumab. Brentuximab vedotin exposure varied, and every patient relapsed after autologous stem cell transplantation. This TCR derives from a human donor with classical Hodgkin lymphoma. The sequences come from peripheral blood mononuclear cells (PBMCs), collected before the fourth cycle of nivolumab.

The CDR3 DNA follows: TGTGCCAGCAGTTCCTACAATGAGCAGTTCTTC. Protein product: CASSSYNEQFF. V is TRBV28 and J is TRBJ2-1; no firm D call. Germline loops: CDR1 MDHEN, CDR2 SYDVKM. Trimming pared 4 bases from V and 2 bases from J, leaving 0 bases between. CDR3 size: 11 residues.